This T cell receptor (beta chain) was recovered during a study of blood T cell repertoires in COVID-19. Study context: Samples of COVID-19 (acute and convalescent) were obtained from the United States, Italy and Spain.

Recruitment covered about 25 US areas and drew participants whose ages spanned about 18 to 100 years. Participant-reported clinical history was the basis for cohort assignment. The CDR3 has 13 amino acids. The junction had 7 bases not matched to a gene; V was cut back by 8 bases and J by 9 bases. As handled by the study authors: Amplifying reference gene primers gave estimates of nucleated cell counts. TCRdb keeps only in-frame clones here, not all; method: immunoSEQ multiplex PCR. V, J and clone size derive from that table, while D and trimming were established from the DNA sequence. The sample has 250,000 to 350,000 clones, over 75% seen once.

The chain combines TRBV12-3 or TRBV12-4 with TRBJ1-4, with 9 bases aligning to TRBD1. Sequenced: PBMCs or T cells enriched from blood (not recorded which). The clonotype comes from a young woman who had recovered from COVID-19. CDR3 sequence: CASGGNRGQKLFF. The CDR3 nucleotides are TGTGCCAGCGGTGGTAACAGGGGGCAAAAACTGTTTTTT.